The sequence of this TCR beta chain was determined in a study of naive and memory T cell subsets. Broader study findings: A few larger clonotypes appeared in naive repertoires, especially CD8, possibly memory cells re-expressing CD45RA.

This clonotype came up a few times. Antigen specificity is unknown. The CDR3 length is 15 residues. Germline-derived CDR1 and CDR2 are MNHEY and SVGEGT. Trimming took 10 bases from V and 5 from J; bases not matched to a gene: 13. Both TRBC1 and TRBC2 were covered by a beta constant-region primer of two equimolar oligonucleotides. The ligated cDNA underwent four PCR rounds using SP2 and nested alpha and beta constant-region primers. In TCRdb, the UMI-ligation and nested PCR reads were re-called with MiXCR into one record per CDR3 protein. The table lists under 150,000 distinct CDR3 sequences, approximately 20% of them singletons.

The sample was naive CD8+ T cells from blood. The genes are TRBV6-2 or TRBV6-3 and TRBJ2-2; 7 bases agree with TRBD1. The sequence derives from a human donor in good health. CDR3 sequence (DNA): TGTGCCAACAGGGGTTTAATATTGGGGACCGGGGAGCTGTTTTTT. This sequence encodes CANRGLILGTGELFF.